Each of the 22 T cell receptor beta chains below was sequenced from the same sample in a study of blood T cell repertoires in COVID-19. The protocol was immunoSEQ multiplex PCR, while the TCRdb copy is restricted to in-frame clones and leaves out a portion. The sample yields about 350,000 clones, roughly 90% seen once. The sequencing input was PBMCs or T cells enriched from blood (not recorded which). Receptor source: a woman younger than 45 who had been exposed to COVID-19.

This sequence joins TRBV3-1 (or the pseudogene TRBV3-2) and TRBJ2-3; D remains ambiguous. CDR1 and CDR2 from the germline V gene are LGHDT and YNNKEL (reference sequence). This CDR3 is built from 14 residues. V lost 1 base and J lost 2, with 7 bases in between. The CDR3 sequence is CASSQGLHTDTQYF. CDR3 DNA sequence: TGTGCCAGCAGCCAAGGACTCCACACAGATACGCAGTATTTT.

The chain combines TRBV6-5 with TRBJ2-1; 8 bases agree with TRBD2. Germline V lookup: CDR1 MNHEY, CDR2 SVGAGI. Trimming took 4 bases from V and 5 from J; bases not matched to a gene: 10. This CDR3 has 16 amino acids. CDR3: CASSSSGRAKDNEQFF. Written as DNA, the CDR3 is TGTGCCAGCAGTTCTTCCGGGAGGGCCAAGGACAATGAGCAGTTCTTC.

The chain's CDR3 is CASSRSGVSYEQYF. As DNA, the CDR3 is TGTGCCAGCAGTCGATCAGGGGTCTCCTACGAGCAGTACTTC. The rearrangement links TRBV28 to TRBJ2-7, with TRBD1 as a possible D gene (6 bases). V was shortened by 5 bases and J by 0 bases, with 11 bases between the two germline ends. Germline CDR1 reads MDHEN; CDR2 reads SYDVKM. The CDR3 spans 14 residues.

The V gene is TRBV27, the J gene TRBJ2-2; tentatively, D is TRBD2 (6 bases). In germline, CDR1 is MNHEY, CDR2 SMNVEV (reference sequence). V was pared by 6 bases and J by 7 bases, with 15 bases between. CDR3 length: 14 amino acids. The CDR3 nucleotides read TGTGCCAGCAGCAATCGGAGGGCGGGCGGGGAGCTGTTTTTT. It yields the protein CASSNRRAGGELFF.

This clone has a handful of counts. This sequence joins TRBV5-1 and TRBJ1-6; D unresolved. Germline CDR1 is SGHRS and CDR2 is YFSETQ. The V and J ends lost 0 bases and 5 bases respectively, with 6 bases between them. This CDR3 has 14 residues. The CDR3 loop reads CASSLAVDNSPLHF. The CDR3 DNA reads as TGCGCCAGCAGCTTGGCAGTCGATAATTCACCCCTCCACTTT. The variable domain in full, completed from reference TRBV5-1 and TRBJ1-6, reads KAGVTQTPRYLIKTRGQQVTLSCSPISGHRSVSWYQQTPGQGLQFLFEYFSETQRNKGNFPGRFSGRQFSNSRSEMNVSTLELGDSALYLCASSLAVDNSPLHFGNGTRLTVT.

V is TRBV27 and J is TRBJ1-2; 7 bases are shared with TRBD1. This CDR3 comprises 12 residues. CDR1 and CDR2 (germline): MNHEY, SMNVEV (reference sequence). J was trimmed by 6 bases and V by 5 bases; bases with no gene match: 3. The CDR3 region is CASSPTGHGYTF. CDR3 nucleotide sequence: TGTGCCAGCAGTCCGACAGGGCATGGCTACACCTTC.

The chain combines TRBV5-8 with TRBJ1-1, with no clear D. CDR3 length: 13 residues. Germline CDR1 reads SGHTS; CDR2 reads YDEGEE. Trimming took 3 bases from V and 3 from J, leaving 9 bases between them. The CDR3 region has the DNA TGTGCCAGCAGCTCGCGGCCGTACACTGAAGCTTTCTTT. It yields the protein CASSSRPYTEAFF.

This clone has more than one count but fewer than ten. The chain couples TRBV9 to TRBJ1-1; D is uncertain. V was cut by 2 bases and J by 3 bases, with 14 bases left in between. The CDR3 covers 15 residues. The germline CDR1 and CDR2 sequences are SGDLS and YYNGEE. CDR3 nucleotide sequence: TGTGCCAGCAGCGTCCGTAACATAATGGACACTGAAGCTTTCTTT. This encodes CASSVRNIMDTEAFF.

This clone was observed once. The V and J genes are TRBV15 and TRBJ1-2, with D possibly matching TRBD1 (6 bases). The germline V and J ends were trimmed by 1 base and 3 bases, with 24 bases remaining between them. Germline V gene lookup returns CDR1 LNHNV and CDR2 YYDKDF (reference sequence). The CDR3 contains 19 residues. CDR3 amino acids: CATSRGWGPKGDIDYGYTF. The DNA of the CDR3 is TGTGCCACCAGCAGAGGGTGGGGACCCAAGGGGGATATTGACTATGGCTACACCTTC.

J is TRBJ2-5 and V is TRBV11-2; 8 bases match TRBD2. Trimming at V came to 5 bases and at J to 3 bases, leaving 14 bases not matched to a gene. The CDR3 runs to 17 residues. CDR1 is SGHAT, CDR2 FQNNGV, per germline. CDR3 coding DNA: TGTGCCAGCAGCCCGTTCCCGGGACTAGTTCCCGAAGAGACCCAGTACTTC. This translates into CASSPFPGLVPEETQYF. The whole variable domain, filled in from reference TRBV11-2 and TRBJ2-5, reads EAGVAQSPRYKIIEKRQSVAFWCNPISGHATLYWYQQILGQGPKLLIQFQNNGVVDDSQLPKDRFSAERLKGVDSTLKIQPAKLEDSAVYLCASSPFPGLVPEETQYFGPGTRLLVL.

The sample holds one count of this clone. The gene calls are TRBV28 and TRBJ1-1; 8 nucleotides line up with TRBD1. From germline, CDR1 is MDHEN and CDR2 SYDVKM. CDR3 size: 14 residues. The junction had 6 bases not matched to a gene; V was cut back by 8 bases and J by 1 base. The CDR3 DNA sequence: TGTGCCAGCTCCGGCCAGGGGGCGAACACTGAAGCTTTCTTT. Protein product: CASSGQGANTEAFF.

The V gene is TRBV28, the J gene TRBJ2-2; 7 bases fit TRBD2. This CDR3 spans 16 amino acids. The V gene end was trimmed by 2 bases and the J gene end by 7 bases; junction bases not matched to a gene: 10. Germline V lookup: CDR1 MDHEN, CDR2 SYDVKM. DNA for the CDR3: TGTGCCAGCAGTTTAGGACTAGTGACTTTTGGCGGGGAGCTGTTTTTT. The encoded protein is CASSLGLVTFGGELFF.

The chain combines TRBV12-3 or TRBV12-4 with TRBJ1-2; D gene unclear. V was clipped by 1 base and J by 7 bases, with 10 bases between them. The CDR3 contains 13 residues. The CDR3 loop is CASSLGGAVGYTF. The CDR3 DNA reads TGTGCCAGCAGTTTAGGGGGAGCGGTTGGCTACACCTTC.

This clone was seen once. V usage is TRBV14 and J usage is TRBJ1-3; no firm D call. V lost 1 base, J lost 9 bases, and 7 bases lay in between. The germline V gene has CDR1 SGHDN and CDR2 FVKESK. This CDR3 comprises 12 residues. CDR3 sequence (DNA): TGTGCCAGCAGCCAAGGCTATGGCACCATATATTTT. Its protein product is CASSQGYGTIYF.

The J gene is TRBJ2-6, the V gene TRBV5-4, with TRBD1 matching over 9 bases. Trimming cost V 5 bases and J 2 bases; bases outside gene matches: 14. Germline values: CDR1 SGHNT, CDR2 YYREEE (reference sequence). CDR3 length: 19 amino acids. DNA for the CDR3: TGTGCCAGCAGGCGTTCGCTACAGGGGGCGGTCCCTGGGGCCAACGTCCTGACTTTC. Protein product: CASRRSLQGAVPGANVLTF.

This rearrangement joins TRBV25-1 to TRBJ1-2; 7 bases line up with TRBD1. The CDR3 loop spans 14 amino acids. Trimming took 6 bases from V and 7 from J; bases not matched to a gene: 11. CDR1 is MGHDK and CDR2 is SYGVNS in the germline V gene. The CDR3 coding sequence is TGTGCCAGCAGAGGGACAGTCGATGTCGGTGGCTACACCTTC. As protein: CASRGTVDVGGYTF.

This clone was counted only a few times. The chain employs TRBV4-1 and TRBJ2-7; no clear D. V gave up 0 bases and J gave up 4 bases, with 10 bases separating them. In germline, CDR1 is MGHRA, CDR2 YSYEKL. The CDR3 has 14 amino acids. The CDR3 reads CASSQETPIYEQYF. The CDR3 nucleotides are TGCGCCAGCAGCCAAGAAACCCCTATTTACGAGCAGTACTTC.

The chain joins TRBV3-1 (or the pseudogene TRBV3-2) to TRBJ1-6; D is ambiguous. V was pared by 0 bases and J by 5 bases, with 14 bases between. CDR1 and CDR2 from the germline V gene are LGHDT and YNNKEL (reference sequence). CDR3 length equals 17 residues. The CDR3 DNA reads TGTGCCAGCAGCCAAGATGGTTTGAGGGTTGATAATTCACCCCTCCACTTT. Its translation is CASSQDGLRVDNSPLHF.

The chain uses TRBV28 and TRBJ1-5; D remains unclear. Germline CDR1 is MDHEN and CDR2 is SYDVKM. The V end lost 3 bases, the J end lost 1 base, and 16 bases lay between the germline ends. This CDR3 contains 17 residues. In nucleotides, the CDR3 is TGTGCCAGCAGTTTTAGTATAATTCATTCCAGCAATCAGCCCCAGCATTTT. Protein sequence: CASSFSIIHSSNQPQHF.

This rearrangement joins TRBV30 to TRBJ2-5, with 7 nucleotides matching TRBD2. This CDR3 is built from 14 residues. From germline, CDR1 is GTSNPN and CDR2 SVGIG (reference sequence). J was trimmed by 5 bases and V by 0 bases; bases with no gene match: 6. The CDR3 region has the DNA TGTGCCTGGAGTGTACTTTTGGGGGGGGAGACCCAGTACTTC. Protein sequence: CAWSVLLGGETQYF.

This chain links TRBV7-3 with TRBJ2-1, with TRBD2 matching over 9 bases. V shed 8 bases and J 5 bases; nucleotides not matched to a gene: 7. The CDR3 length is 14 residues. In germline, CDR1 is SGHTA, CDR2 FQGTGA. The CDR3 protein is CASGASGANNEQFF. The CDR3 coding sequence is TGTGCCAGCGGGGCTAGCGGGGCCAACAATGAGCAGTTCTTC.

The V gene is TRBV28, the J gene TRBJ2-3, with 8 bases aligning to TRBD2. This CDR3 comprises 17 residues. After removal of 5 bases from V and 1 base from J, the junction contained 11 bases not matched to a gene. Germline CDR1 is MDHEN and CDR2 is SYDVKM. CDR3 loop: CASSPSRSGSGTDTQYF. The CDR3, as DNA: TGTGCCAGCAGTCCCTCCCGCAGCGGGAGCGGCACAGATACGCAGTATTTT. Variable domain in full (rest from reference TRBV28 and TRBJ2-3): DVKVTQSSRYLVKRTGEKVFLECVQDMDHENMFWYRQDPGLGLRLIYFSYDVKMKEKGDIPEGYSVSREKKERFSLILESASTNQTSMYLCASSPSRSGSGTDTQYFGPGTRLTVL.